This TCR beta chain was documented in a study of shared clonotypes between healthy human individuals. Notes on the study in general: Rarefaction curves obtained for sorted subsets showed sequencing incomplete despite large depth.

On this clone itself: Its matching antigen is unknown.

Every subset had its genomic DNA shared out evenly among several immunoSEQ plates. Some clones are missing from TCRdb's copy, which holds only in-frame ones; the method was immunoSEQ multiplex PCR. Of around 1.1 million clones listed, 60% to 85% are singletons. Trimming took 1 base from V and 4 from J; bases not matched to a gene: 7. In germline, CDR1 is SGHAT, CDR2 FQNNGV. The CDR3 has 16 residues. The genes are TRBV11-2 and TRBJ2-1; 7 nucleotides align to TRBD2. What was sequenced was memory CD4+ T cells from PBMCs. The subset is: CD45RA-negative fraction. This clonotype originated in a young man in good health. Some clones in this sample may be carry-over from other donors' samples. CDR3 amino acids: CASSLGSAGFYNEQFF. CDR3 nucleotide sequence: TGTGCCAGCAGCTTAGGATCAGCGGGGTTTTACAATGAGCAGTTCTTC.